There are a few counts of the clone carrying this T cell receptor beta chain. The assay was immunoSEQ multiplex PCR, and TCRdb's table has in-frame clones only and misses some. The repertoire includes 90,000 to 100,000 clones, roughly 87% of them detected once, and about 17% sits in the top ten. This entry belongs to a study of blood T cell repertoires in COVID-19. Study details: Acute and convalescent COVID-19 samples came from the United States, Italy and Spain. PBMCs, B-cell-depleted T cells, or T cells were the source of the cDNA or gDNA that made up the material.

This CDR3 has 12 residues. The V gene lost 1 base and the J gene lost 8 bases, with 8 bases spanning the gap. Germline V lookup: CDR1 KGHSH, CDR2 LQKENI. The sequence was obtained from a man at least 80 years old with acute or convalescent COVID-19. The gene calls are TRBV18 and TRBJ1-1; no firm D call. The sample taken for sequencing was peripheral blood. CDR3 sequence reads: CASSPLGREAFF. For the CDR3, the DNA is TGTGCCAGCTCACCACTTGGTCGGGAAGCTTTCTTT. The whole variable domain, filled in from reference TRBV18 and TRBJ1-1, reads NAGVMQNPRHLVRRRGQEARLRCSPMKGHSHVYWYRQLPEEGLKFMVYLQKENIIDESGMPKERFSAEFPKEGPSILRIQQVVRGDSAAYFCASSPLGREAFFGQGTRLTVV.